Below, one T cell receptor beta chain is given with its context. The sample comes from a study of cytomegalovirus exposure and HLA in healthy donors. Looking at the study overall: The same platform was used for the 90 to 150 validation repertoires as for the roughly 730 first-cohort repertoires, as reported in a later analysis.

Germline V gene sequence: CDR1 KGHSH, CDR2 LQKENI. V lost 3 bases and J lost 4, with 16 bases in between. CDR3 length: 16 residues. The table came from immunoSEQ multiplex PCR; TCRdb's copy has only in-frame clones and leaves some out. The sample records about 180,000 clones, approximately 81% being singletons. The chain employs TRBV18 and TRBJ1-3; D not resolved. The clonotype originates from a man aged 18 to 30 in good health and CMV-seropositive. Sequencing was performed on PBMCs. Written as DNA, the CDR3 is TGTGCCAGCTCACCTAACCTCGAAGCCTCAGGAAACACCATATATTTT. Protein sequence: CASSPNLEASGNTIYF.